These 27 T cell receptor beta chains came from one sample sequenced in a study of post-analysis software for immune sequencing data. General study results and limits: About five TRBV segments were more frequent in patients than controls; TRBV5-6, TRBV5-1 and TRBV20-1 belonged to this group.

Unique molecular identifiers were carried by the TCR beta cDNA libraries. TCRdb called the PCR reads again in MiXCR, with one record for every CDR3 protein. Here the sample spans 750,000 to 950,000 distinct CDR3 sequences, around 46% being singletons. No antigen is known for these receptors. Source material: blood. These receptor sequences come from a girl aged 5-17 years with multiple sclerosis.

CDR3 sequence: CATGDGNNQPQHF. The CDR3, as DNA: TGTGCCACGGGGGACGGTAACAATCAGCCCCAGCATTTT. The rearrangement links TRBV24-1 to TRBJ1-5, with D possibly matching TRBD1 (5 bases). This CDR3 spans 13 amino acids. In germline, CDR1 is KGHDR, CDR2 SFDVKD. V lost 10 bases, J lost 3 bases, and 12 bases lay in between.

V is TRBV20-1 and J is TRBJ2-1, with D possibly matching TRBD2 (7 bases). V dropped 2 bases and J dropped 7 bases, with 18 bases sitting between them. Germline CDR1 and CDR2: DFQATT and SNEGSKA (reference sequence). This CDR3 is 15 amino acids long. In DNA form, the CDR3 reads TGCAGTGCTAGATCCCTGGGGGCGGGAGTAAATGAGCAGTTCTTC. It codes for CSARSLGAGVNEQFF.

The CDR3 nucleotides are TGTGCCAGCTCACCACCTAGGGGTGGTGGCAATGAGCAGTTCTTC. This gives the protein CASSPPRGGGNEQFF. The genes are TRBV18 and TRBJ2-1; D possibly corresponds to TRBD1 (5 bases). V lost 0 bases to trimming and J lost 6 bases, with 12 bases between them. The CDR3 sequence is 15 residues long. Germline CDR1 KGHSH, CDR2 LQKENI. The whole variable domain, filled in from reference TRBV18 and TRBJ2-1, reads NAGVMQNPRHLVRRRGQEARLRCSPMKGHSHVYWYRQLPEEGLKFMVYLQKENIIDESGMPKERFSAEFPKEGPSILRIQQVVRGDSAAYFCASSPPRGGGNEQFFGPGTRLTVL.

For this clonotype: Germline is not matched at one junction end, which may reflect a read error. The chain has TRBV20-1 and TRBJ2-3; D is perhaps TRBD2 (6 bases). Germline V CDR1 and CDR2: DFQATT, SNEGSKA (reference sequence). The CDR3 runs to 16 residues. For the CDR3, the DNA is TGCAGTGCTAGAGGCCTAGACGAGGGAGGCACGGATACGCAGTATTTT. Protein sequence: CSARGLDEGGTDTQYF.

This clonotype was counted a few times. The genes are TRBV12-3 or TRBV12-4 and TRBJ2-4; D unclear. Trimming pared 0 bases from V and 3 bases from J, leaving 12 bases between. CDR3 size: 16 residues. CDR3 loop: CASSLAGDFGKNIQYF. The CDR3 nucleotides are TGTGCCAGCAGTTTAGCTGGTGACTTTGGCAAAAACATTCAGTACTTC.

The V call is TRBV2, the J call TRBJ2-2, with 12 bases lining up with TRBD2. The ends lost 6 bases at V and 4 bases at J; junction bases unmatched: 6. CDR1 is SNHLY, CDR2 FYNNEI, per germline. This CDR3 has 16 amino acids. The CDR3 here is CASRHRTSGTTGELFF. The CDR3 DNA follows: TGTGCCAGCAGGCACCGGACTAGCGGGACCACCGGGGAGCTGTTTTTT.

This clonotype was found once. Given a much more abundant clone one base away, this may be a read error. As DNA, the CDR3 is TGCAGTGCTAGTACTCTAACAGGGGGAGTGGACACTGAAGCTTTCTTT. Its protein product is CSASTLTGGVDTEAFF. This chain joins TRBV20-1 and TRBJ1-1, with TRBD1 matching 8 bases. The CDR3 extends over 16 amino acids. The trim removed 3 bases at V and 3 bases at J, leaving 12 bases unmatched. The germline V gene encodes CDR1 DFQATT and CDR2 SNEGSKA (reference sequence).

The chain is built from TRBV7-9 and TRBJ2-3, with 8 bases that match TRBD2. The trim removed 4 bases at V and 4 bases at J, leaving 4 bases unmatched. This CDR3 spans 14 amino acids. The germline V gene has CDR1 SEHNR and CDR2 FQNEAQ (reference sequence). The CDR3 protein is CASSSERESDTQYF. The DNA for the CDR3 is TGTGCCAGCAGCTCAGAGCGGGAGTCAGATACGCAGTATTTT.

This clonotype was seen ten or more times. DNA for the CDR3: TGCAGTGCTAGATCTATTACAGGGGACGCTCAAGAGACCCAGTACTTC. It translates to CSARSITGDAQETQYF. The gene calls are TRBV20-1 and TRBJ2-5; 7 nucleotides line up with TRBD1. The CDR3 spans 16 residues. Germline trimming cut 2 bases from V and 2 bases from J; bases unmatched to any gene: 11. Looked up from germline, CDR1 is DFQATT and CDR2 is SNEGSKA (reference sequence).

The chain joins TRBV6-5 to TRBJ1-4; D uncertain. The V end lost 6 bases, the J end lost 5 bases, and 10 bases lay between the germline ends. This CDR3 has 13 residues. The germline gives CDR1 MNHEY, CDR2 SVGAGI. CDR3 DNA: TGTGCCAGCAGCCGTGGGTCAAATGAAAAACTGTTTTTT. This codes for CASSRGSNEKLFF.

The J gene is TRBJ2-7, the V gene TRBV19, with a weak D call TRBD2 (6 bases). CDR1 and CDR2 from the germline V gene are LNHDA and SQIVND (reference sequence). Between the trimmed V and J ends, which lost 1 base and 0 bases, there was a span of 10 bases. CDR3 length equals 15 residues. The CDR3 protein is CASSIAGGISYEQYF. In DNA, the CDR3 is TGTGCCAGTAGTATAGCCGGCGGGATCTCCTACGAGCAGTACTTC.

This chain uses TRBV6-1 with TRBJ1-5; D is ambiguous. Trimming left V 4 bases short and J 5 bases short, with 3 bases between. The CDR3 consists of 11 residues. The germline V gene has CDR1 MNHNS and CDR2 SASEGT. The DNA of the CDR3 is TGTGCCAGCAGTGTTCATCAGCCCCAGCATTTT. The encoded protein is CASSVHQPQHF.

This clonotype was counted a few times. CDR3 nucleotide sequence: TGCAGTGCTAGAAAGCGGGGGGACTCTGGGGAGCAGTACTTC. Residues: CSARKRGDSGEQYF. The chain has TRBV20-1 and TRBJ2-7; 9 bases match TRBD2. The CDR3 covers 14 residues. The germline V gene encodes CDR1 DFQATT and CDR2 SNEGSKA (reference sequence). J lost 7 bases, V lost 2 bases, and 9 bases had no gene match.

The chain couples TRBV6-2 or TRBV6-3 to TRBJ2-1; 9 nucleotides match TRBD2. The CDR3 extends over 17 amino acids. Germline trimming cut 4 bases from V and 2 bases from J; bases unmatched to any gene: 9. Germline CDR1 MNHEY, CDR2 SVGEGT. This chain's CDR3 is CASSSPLGLATYNEQFF. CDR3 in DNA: TGTGCCAGCAGTTCCCCCCTGGGACTAGCCACCTACAATGAGCAGTTCTTC.

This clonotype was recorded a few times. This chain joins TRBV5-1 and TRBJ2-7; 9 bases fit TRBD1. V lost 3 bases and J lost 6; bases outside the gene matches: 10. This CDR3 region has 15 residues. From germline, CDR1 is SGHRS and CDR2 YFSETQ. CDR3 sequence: CASSWKRDRAVEQYF. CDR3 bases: TGCGCCAGCAGCTGGAAACGGGACAGGGCTGTCGAGCAGTACTTC. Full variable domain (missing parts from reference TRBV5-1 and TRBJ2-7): KAGVTQTPRYLIKTRGQQVTLSCSPISGHRSVSWYQQTPGQGLQFLFEYFSETQRNKGNFPGRFSGRQFSNSRSEMNVSTLELGDSALYLCASSWKRDRAVEQYFGPGTRLTVT.

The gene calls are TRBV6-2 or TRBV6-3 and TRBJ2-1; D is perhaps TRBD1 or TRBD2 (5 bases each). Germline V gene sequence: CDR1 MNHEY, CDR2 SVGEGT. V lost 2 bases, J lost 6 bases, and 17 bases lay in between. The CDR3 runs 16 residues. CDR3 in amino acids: CASSYGVWDLTNEQFF. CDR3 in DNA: TGTGCCAGCAGTTACGGAGTCTGGGACCTAACCAATGAGCAGTTCTTC.

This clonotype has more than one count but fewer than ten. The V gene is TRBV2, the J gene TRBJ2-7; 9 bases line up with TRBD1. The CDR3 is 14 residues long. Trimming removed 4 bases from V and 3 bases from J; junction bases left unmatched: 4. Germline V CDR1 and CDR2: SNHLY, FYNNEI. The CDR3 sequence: CASSVDRGLYEQYF. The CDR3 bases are TGTGCCAGCAGTGTGGACAGGGGACTCTACGAGCAGTACTTC.

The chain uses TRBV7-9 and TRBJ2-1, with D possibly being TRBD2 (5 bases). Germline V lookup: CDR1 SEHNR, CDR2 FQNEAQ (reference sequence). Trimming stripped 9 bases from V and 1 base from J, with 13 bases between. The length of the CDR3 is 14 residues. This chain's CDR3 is CASSVSASYNEQFF. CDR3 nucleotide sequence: TGTGCCAGTAGCGTCAGCGCATCCTACAATGAGCAGTTCTTC.

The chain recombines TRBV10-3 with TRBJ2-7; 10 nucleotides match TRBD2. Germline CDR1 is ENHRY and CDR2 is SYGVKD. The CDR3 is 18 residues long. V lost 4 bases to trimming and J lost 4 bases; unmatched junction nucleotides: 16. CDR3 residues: CAISVSGLAGGVGYEQYF. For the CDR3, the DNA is TGTGCCATCAGTGTTTCGGGGTTAGCGGGAGGCGTCGGTTACGAGCAGTACTTC.

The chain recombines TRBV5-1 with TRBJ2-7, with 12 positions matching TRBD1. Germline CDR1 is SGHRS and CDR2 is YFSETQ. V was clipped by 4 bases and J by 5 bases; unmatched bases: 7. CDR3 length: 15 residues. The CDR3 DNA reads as TGCGCCAGCAGCGCTCCGGGACAGGGGGCCCACGAGCAGTACTTC. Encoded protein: CASSAPGQGAHEQYF.

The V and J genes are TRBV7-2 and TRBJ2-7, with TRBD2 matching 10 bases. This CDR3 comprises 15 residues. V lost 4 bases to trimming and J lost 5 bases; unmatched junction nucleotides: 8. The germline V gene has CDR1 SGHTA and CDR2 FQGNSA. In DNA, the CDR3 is TGTGCCAGCAGCTCGCCGGGACTAGCGTCCCACGAGCAGTACTTC. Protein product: CASSSPGLASHEQYF.

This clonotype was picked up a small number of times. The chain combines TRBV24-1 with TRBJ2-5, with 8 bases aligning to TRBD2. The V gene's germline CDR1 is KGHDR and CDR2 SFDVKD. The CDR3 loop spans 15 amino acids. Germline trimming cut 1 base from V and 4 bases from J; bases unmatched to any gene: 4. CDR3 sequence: CATSDLDGRGETQYF. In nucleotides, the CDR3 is TGTGCCACCAGTGATTTAGACGGGAGGGGAGAGACCCAGTACTTC.

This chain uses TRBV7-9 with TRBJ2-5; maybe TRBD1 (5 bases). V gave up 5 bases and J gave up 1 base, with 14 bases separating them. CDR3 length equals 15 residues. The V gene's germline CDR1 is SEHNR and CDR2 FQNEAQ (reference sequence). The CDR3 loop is CASSPRKTAQETQYF. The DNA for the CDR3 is TGTGCCAGCAGCCCGCGCAAGACAGCCCAAGAGACCCAGTACTTC.

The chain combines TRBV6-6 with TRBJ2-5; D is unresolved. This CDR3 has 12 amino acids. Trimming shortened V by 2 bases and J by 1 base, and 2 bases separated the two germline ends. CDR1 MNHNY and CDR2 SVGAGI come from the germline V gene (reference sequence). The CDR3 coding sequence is TGTGCCAGCAGTTACCCCCAAGAGACCCAGTACTTC. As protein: CASSYPQETQYF.

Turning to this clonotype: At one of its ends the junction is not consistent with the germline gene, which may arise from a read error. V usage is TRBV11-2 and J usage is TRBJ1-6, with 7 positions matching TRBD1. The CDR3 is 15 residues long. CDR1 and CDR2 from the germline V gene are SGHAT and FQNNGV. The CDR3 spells CASTHPGQAMPPPHF. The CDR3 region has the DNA TGTGCCAGCACCCATCCTGGACAGGCTATGCCACCCCCCCACTTT.

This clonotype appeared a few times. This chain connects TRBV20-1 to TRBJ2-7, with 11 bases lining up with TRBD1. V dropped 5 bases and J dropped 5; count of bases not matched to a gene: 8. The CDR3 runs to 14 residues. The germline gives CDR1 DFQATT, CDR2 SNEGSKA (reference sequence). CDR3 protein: CSASRTGGWDEQYF. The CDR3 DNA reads TGCAGTGCTTCTCGGACAGGGGGCTGGGACGAGCAGTACTTC.

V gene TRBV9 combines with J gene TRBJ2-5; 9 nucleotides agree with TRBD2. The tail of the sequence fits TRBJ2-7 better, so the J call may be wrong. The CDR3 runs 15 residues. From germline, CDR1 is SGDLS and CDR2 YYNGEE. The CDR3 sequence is CASSVGSSGIYEQYF. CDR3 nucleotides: TGTGCCAGCAGCGTAGGTTCTAGCGGGATCTACGAGCAGTACTTC.